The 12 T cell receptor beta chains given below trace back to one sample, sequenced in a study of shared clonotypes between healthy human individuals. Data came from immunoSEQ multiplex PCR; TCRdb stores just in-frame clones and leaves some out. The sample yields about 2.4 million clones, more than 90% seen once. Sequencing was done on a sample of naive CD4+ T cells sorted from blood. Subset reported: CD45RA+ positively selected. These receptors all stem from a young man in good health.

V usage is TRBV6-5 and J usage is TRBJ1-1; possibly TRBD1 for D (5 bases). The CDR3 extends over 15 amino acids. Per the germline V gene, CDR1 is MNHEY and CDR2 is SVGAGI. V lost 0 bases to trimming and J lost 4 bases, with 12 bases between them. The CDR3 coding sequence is TGTGCCAGCAGTTACTCGAGAGGGGTCGGCACTGAAGCTTTCTTT. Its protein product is CASSYSRGVGTEAFF.

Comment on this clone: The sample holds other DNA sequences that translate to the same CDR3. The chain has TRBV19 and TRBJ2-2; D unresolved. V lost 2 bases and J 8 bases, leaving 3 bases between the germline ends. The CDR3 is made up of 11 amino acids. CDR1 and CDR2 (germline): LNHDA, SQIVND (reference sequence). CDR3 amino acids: CASSISGELFF. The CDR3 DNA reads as TGTGCCAGTAGTATATCAGGGGAGCTGTTTTTT.

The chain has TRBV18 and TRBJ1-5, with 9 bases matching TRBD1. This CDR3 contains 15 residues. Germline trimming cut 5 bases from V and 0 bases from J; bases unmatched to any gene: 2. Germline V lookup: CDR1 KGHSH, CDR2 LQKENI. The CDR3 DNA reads TGTGCCAGCTCAGTGGACAGGGGTAGCAATCAGCCCCAGCATTTT. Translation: CASSVDRGSNQPQHF.

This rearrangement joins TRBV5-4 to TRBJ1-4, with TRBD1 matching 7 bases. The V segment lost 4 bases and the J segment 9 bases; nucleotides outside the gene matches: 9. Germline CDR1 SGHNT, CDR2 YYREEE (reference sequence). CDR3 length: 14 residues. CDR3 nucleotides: TGTGCCAGCAGCCCGGACAGGCATTTACAAAAACTGTTTTTT. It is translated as CASSPDRHLQKLFF.

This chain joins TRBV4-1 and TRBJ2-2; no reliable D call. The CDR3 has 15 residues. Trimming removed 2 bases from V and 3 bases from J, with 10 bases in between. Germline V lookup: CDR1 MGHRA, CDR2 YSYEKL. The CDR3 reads CASSQPTVHTGELFF. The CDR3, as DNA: TGCGCCAGCAGCCAACCGACCGTCCACACCGGGGAGCTGTTTTTT.

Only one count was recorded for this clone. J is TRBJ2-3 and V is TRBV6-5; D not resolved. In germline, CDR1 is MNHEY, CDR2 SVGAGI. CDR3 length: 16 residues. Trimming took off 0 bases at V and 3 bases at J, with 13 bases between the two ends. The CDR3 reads CASSYSQGFWTDTQYF. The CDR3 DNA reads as TGTGCCAGCAGTTACTCCCAAGGTTTCTGGACAGATACGCAGTATTTT.

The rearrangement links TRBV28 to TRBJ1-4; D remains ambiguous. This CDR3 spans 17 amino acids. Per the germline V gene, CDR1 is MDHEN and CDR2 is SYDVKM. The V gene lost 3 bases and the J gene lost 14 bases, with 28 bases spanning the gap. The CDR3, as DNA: TGTGCCAGCAGTTTGTCCTTCGATTACGGCCCTACGGGGTATCTGTTTTTT. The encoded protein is CASSLSFDYGPTGYLFF. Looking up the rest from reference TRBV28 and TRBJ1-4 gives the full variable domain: DVKVTQSSRYLVKRTGEKVFLECVQDMDHENMFWYRQDPGLGLRLIYFSYDVKMKEKGDIPEGYSVSREKKERFSLILESASTNQTSMYLCASSLSFDYGPTGYLFFGSGTQLSVL.

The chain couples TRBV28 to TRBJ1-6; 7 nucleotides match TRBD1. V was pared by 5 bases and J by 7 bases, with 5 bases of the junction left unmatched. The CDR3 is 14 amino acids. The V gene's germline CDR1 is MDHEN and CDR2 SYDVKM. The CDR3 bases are TGTGCCAGCAGTCTCCGGGACAGAAATTCACCCCTCCACTTT. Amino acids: CASSLRDRNSPLHF.

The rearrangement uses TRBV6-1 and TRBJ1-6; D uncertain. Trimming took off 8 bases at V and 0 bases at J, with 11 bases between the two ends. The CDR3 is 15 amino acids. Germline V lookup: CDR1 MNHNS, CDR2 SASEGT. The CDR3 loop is CASDGRSSYNSPLHF. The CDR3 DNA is TGTGCCAGCGACGGTCGAAGCTCCTATAATTCACCCCTCCACTTT.

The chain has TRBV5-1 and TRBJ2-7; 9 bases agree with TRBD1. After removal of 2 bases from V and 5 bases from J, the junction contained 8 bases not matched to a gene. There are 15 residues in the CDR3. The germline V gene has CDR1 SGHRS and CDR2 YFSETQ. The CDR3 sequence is CASSFLQGAVHEQYF. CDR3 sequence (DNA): TGCGCCAGCAGCTTCCTACAGGGGGCAGTTCACGAGCAGTACTTC.

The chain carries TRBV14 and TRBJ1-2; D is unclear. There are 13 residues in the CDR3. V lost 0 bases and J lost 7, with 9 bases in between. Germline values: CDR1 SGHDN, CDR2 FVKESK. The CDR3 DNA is TGTGCCAGCAGCCAAGATTTAGCTAGTGGCTACACCTTC. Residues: CASSQDLASGYTF.

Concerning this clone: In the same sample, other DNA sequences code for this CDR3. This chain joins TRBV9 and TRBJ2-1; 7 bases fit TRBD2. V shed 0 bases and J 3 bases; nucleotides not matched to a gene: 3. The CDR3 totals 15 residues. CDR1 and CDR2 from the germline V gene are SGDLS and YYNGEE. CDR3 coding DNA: TGTGCCAGCAGCGTAGGCCTAGCGGACTACAATGAGCAGTTCTTC. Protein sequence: CASSVGLADYNEQFF.